This TCR beta chain is from a study of cytomegalovirus exposure and HLA in healthy donors. The PCR was carried out with 60 Vbeta primers and 13 Jbeta primers. Assay: immunoSEQ multiplex PCR; the TCRdb copy retains only in-frame clones and omits some. This repertoire shows 150,000 to 200,000 clones, roughly four fifths found once; its top ten account for 1.5% to 2%. The CDR3 is 13 residues long. V gave up 4 bases and J gave up 0 bases, with 10 bases separating them. Germline CDR1 and CDR2: GTSNPN and SVGIG (reference sequence). The chain employs TRBV30 and TRBJ2-7, with D possibly matching TRBD1 (5 bases). Sequencing was carried out using PBMCs. This clonotype was sampled from a man aged 25-40 years in good health and CMV-seronegative. CDR3 amino acids: CAWTDSFSYEQYF. The CDR3 DNA follows: TGTGCCTGGACAGACAGCTTCTCCTACGAGCAGTACTTC.